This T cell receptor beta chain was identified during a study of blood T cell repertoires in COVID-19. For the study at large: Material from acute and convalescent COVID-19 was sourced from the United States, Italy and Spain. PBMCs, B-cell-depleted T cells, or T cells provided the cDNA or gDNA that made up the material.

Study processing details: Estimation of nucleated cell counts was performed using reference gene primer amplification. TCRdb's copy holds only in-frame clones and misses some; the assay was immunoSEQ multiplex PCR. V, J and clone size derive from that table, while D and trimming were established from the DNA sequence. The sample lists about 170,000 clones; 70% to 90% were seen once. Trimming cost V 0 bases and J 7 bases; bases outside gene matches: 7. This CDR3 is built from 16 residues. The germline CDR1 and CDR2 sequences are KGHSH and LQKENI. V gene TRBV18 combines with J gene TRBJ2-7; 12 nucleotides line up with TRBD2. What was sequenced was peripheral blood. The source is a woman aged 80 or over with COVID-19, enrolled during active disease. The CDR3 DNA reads TGTGCCAGCTCACCACCCGCTAGCGGGAGGGCCGGGGAGCAGTACTTC. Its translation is CASSPPASGRAGEQYF.